The present TCR beta chain was sequenced within a study of cytomegalovirus exposure and HLA in healthy donors. Study-level information: Earlier findings included 90 million to 120 million unique TCR beta sequences obtained from about 180 million T cells. Assignment to the Caucasian-associated ancestry cluster applied to over 70% of the roughly 420 genotyped donors. General observations from the study: Earlier analysis found most TCR beta V segments productive about 90% or about 30% of the time. In presence/absence analyses, roughly uniform sequencing depth across donors was assumed.

The study ran its PCR with 60 Vbeta and 13 Jbeta primers. The repertoire was sequenced with immunoSEQ multiplex PCR; TCRdb's copy has only in-frame clones and lacks some. The sample carries approximately 150,000 clones, 78% recorded once. The CDR3 is 14 amino acids. The V gene's germline CDR1 is SGHVS and CDR2 FQNEAQ. The germline V and J ends were trimmed by 3 bases and 2 bases, with 11 bases remaining between them. As for this clone: Its antigen is not identified.

V usage is TRBV7-8 and J usage is TRBJ2-7; possibly TRBD1 for D (7 bases). The TCR comes from a woman in her forties or fifties in good health and CMV-seropositive. Sequencing was done on a sample of PBMCs. CDR3 protein: CASSLTGRTYEQYF. In nucleotides, the CDR3 is TGTGCCAGCAGCTTGACAGGGAGGACCTACGAGCAGTACTTC.